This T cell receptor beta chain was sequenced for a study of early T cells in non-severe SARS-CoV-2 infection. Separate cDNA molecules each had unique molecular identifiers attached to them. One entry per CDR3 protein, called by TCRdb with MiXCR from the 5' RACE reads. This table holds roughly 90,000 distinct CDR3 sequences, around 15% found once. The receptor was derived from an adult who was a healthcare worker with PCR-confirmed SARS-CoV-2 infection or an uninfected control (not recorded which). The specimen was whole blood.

The CDR3 region has the DNA TGCAGTGCTAGAGTCCGACAGTGGGGAGCCGAGCAGTACTTC. Amino acid sequence: CSARVRQWGAEQYF. The J gene is TRBJ2-7, the V gene TRBV20-1; D is perhaps TRBD1 or TRBD2 (5 bases each). Germline V lookup: CDR1 DFQATT, CDR2 SNEGSKA (reference sequence). V was trimmed by 1 base and J by 6 bases, leaving 16 bases between them. This CDR3 comprises 14 residues.